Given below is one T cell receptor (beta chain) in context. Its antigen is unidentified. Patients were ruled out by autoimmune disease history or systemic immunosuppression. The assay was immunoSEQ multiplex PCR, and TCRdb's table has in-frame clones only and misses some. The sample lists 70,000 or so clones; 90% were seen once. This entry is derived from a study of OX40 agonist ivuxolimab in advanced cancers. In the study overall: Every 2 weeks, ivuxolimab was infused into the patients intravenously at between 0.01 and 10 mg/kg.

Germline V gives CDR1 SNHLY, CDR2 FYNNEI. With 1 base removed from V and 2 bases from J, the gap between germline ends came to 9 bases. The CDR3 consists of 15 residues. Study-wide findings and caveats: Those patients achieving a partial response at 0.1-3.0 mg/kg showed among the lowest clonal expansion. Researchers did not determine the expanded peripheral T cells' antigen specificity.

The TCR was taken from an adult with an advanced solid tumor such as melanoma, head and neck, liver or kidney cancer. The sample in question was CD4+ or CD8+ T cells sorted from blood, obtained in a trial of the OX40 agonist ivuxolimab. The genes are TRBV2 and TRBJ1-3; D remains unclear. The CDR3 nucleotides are TGTGCCAGCAGTGAAGGGCCTTTTACTGGAAACACCATATATTTT. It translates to CASSEGPFTGNTIYF.